The text below deals with one T cell receptor beta chain. This record comes from a study of blood T cells in healthy people across ages. For the second PCR, which ran for about 7 to 12 cycles, a sample-barcoded 5' primer and a J-beta primer mix were used. TCRdb reprocessed the 5' RACE reads via MiXCR and lists one record per CDR3 protein. The profile covers roughly 800,000 distinct CDR3 sequences, with roughly 64% appearing a single time and around 22% taken by the ten largest. CDR1 and CDR2 (germline): SQVTM, ANQGSEA. V lost 6 bases and J lost 6, with 11 bases in between. This CDR3 is built from 11 residues.

The sequencing sample was made of blood. The source of this sequence is a man aged 25-40 years in good health. The V call is TRBV29-1, the J call TRBJ1-1; D may be TRBD1 (5 bases). DNA for the CDR3: TGCAGCGTCGCCAGGGAGGCTGAAGCTTTCTTT. Translating gives CSVAREAEAFF.